Listed here are 7 T cell receptor beta chains from one sample, sequenced in a study of human T cells and chemical hapten exposure (dated by TCRdb to the early 2020s). The library was generated by RACE. The sequencer listed for this sample is NextSeq 500. In TCRdb, the public reads were trimmed at Q25 with fastp and aligned with MiXCR, with productive beta chains retained. Each record represents a unique CDR3 protein, reported with the most common genes and DNA among its rows. The sample profile shows around 340,000 distinct CDR3 sequences; under 8% of them were found once. Approximately 8.9% of the sample comes from the top ten. The label giving this sample's time point can be read as: patch test 1, 2 weeks after DPC sensitization. The treatment or condition label, read with the paper, signifies: therapeutic diphenylcyclopropenone sensitization with weekly scalp DPC. The sample here was whole blood, taken in connection with sensitization to the hapten diphenylcyclopropenone (DPC). Receptor source: a woman between 18 and 29 years old with alopecia areata. Some clones in this sample may be carry-over from other donors' samples.

The gene calls are TRBV27 and TRBJ2-3; the D is unclear. Germline V gives CDR1 MNHEY, CDR2 SMNVEV (reference sequence). V gave up 6 bases and J gave up 0 bases, with 13 bases separating them. The length of the CDR3 is 15 residues. CDR3 in amino acids: CASSPNPSSTDTQYF. The DNA for the CDR3 is TGTGCCAGCAGCCCGAACCCGTCTAGCACAGATACGCAGTATTTT.

This clonotype was found a few times. V usage is TRBV6-1 and J usage is TRBJ1-5; D not resolved. The CDR3 totals 14 residues. Trimming removed 2 bases from V and 4 bases from J, with 9 bases in between. The germline V gene has CDR1 MNHNS and CDR2 SASEGT. The CDR3 region has the DNA TGTGCCAGCAGTGAATTTCCGGGAAATCAGCCCCAGCATTTT. This sequence encodes CASSEFPGNQPQHF.

The chain carries TRBV12-3 or TRBV12-4 and TRBJ1-4, with D unclear. There are 12 residues in the CDR3. V lost 7 bases, J lost 7 bases, and 10 bases lay in between. The CDR3: CASNLGGEKLFF. The CDR3 nucleotides are TGTGCCAGCAATCTGGGAGGTGAAAAACTGTTTTTT.

Only a few counts were recorded for this clonotype. One base away lies a much larger clone, so this may be a sequencing read error. V and J are TRBV7-9 and TRBJ1-6; D unclear. The CDR3 has 12 residues. Germline-derived CDR1 and CDR2 are SEHNR and FQNEAQ (reference sequence). DNA for the CDR3: TGTTCCAGCAGCCCAAATAATTCACCCCTCCACTTT. This translates into CSSSPNNSPLHF.

J is TRBJ2-1 and V is TRBV24-1; tentative D call: TRBD1 (6 bases). CDR3 length: 11 residues. The V end lost 6 bases, the J end lost 9 bases, and 8 bases lay between the germline ends. Per the germline V gene, CDR1 is KGHDR and CDR2 is SFDVKD. The CDR3 sequence is CATSQGTEQFF. DNA of the CDR3: TGTGCCACCAGTCAGGGGACTGAGCAGTTCTTC.

This clonotype has a handful of counts. The J gene is TRBJ1-2, the V gene TRBV7-9; TRBD1 is a possible D gene (6 bases). V lost 3 bases and J lost 4, with 12 bases in between. CDR3 length equals 14 residues. CDR1 is SEHNR, CDR2 FQNEAQ, per germline (reference sequence). In nucleotides, the CDR3 is TGTGCCAGCAGCTTGAGTCAGGGGTTCTATGGCTACACCTTC. This codes for CASSLSQGFYGYTF. Full variable domain (missing parts from reference TRBV7-9 and TRBJ1-2): DTGVSQNPRHKITKRGQNVTFRCDPISEHNRLYWYRQTLGQGPEFLTYFQNEAQLEKSRLLSDRFSAERPKGSFSTLEIQRTEQGDSAMYLCASSLSQGFYGYTFGSGTRLTVV.

This clonotype was seen more than once but under ten times. CDR3 coding DNA: TGCAGCGTTAAGGCAGGGAACATGAACACTGAAGCTTTCTTT. Its protein is CSVKAGNMNTEAFF. The chain couples TRBV29-1 to TRBJ1-1, with D maybe TRBD1 (5 bases). The germline V gene encodes CDR1 SQVTM and CDR2 ANQGSEA. V was shortened by 5 bases and J by 0 bases, with 13 bases between the two germline ends. CDR3 size: 14 residues. The variable domain in full, completed from reference TRBV29-1 and TRBJ1-1, reads SAVISQKPSRDICQRGTSLTIQCQVDSQVTMMFWYRQQPGQSLTLIATANQGSEATYESGFVIDKFPISRPNLTFSTLTVSNMSPEDSSIYLCSVKAGNMNTEAFFGQGTRLTVV.